This TCR beta chain was documented in a study of cytomegalovirus exposure and HLA in healthy donors. Germline-derived CDR1 and CDR2 are KGHSH and LQKENI. The CDR3 spans 20 residues. V lost 2 bases and J lost 6; bases outside the gene matches: 18. Amplification used 60 Vbeta primers and 13 Jbeta primers. Clones were read by immunoSEQ multiplex PCR, and TCRdb kept only the in-frame ones, dropping some. The data contain about 130,000 clones, around 82% of them singletons. On this clone itself: Its antigen is currently unknown.

Study results and caveats: In a later analysis, a genetic analysis reported fewer productive-TCR N-insertions in an Asian-associated ancestry cluster than the cohort average. Cytomegalovirus association was assigned to approximately 160 TCR beta chains.

Nominally healthy donors were sampled, though unrecorded immune exposures were likely. The source is a female donor in good health and CMV-seronegative. The chain combines TRBV18 with TRBJ2-2; TRBD2 aligns across 10 bases. Sequenced: PBMCs. The CDR3 loop is CASSPVLGASGRRESGELFF. Written as DNA, the CDR3 is TGTGCCAGCTCACCAGTTTTGGGGGCTAGCGGGAGACGGGAGTCCGGGGAGCTGTTTTTT.